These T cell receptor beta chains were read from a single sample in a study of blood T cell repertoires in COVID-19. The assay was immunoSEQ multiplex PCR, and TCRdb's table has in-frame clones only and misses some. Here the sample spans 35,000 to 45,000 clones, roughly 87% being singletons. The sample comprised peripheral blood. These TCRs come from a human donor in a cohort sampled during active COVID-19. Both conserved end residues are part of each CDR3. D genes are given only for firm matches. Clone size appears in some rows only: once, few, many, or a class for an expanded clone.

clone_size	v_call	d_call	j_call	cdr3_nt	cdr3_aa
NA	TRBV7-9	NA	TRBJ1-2	TGTGCCAGCAGCTTAGATACAGGATTCTATGGCTACACCTTC	CASSLDTGFYGYTF
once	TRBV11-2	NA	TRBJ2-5	TGTGCCAGCAGCTTATTGGGGACACAAAAACAAGAGACCCAGTACTTC	CASSLLGTQKQETQYF
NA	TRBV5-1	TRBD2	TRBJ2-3	TGCGCCAGCAGCTTAGACGGGAGGGGCACAGATACGCAGTATTTT	CASSLDGRGTDTQYF
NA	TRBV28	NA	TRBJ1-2	TGTGCCAGCAGTCCACTATGGCCGGCAGGAGGTCATGGCTACACCTTC	CASSPLWPAGGHGYTF
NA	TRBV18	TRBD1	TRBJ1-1	TGTGCCAGCTCAGGGGGACAGGGGAACACTGAAGCTTTCTTT	CASSGGQGNTEAFF
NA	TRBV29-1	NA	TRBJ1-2	TGCAGCGTTGAAGTCAACGGTCACCATGGCTACACCTTC	CSVEVNGHHGYTF
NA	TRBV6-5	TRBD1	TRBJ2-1	TGTGCCAGCAGTTCTACAGGGGGAGAGCAGTTCTTC	CASSSTGGEQFF
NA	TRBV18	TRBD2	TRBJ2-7	TGTGCCAGCTCACCACCTTCCGGAAGCGGGAGCGAGCAGTACTTC	CASSPPSGSGSEQYF
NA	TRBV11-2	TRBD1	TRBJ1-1	TGTGCCAGCAGCTGGGGGGACAGAGAAGCTTTCTTT	CASSWGDREAFF
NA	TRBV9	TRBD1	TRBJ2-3	TGTGCCAGCAGCCTCACAGGGGGCACAGATACGCAGTATTTT	CASSLTGGTDTQYF
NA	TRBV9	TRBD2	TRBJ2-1	TGTGCCAGCAGTCCGACTAGCGGGAGGGATAATGAGCAGTTCTTC	CASSPTSGRDNEQFF
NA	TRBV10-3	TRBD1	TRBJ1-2	TGTGCCATCGGGGGTGGGACAGTTACTAACTATGGCTACACCTTC	CAIGGGTVTNYGYTF
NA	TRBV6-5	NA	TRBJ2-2	TGTGCCAGCTCAGGGGCCTCGCTCACCGGGGAGCTGTTTTTT	CASSGASLTGELFF
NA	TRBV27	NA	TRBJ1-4	TGTGCCAGCAGTCCGTACAGGGATTACAATGAAAAACTGTTTTTT	CASSPYRDYNEKLFF
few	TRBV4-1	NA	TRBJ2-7	TGCGCCAGCAGCCAGCTATCCACTAAGGGGGAGCAGTACTTC	CASSQLSTKGEQYF
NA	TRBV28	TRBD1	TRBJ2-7	TGTGCCAGCAGTACTTCCGGGACAGGGGGCGAGCAGTACTTC	CASSTSGTGGEQYF
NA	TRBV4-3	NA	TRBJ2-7	TGCGCCAGCAGCCAAGATCGGATCGGGTTATCCTACGAGCAGTACTTC	CASSQDRIGLSYEQYF
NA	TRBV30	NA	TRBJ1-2	TGTGCCTGGAGTGTACATTCGGCAGGGAAGGATGGCTACACCTTC	CAWSVHSAGKDGYTF
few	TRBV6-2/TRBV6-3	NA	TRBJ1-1	TGTGCCAGCAGTTACTCGGATCAGGGGTACGAAGCTTTCTTT	CASSYSDQGYEAFF
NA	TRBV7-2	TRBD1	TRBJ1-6	TGTGCCAGCAGCCCGGGCCACAGGGGGGCCTATAATTCACCCCTCCACTTT	CASSPGHRGAYNSPLHF
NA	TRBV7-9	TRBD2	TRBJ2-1	TGTGCCAGCAACGGACTAGCGGGAGGGCCTGGGGATGAGCAGTTCTTC	CASNGLAGGPGDEQFF
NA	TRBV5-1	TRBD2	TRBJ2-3	TGCGCCAGCAGCTGGGGGGGACTAGCGGGGCCCACAGATACGCAGTATTTT	CASSWGGLAGPTDTQYF
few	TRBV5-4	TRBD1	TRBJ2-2	TGTGCCAGCAGCTGGCAGGGGGCGGAGAACACCGGGGAGCTGTTTTTT	CASSWQGAENTGELFF
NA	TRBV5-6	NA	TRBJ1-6	TGTGCCAGCAGCTACGACCAGGGCATCACCCTCCACTTT	CASSYDQGITLHF
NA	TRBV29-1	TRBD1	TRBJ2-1	TGCAGCGTCGACCGGGACAGGGGTTCCTACAATGAGCAGTTCTTC	CSVDRDRGSYNEQFF
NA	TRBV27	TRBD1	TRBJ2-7	TGTGCCAGCACGGACAGGGGATACGAGCAGTACTTC	CASTDRGYEQYF
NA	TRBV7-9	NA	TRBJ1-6	TGTGCCAGCAGCTTAGGGGTGAAGGGGCCTGATTCACCCCTCCACTTT	CASSLGVKGPDSPLHF
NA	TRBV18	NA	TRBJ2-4	TGTGCCAGCTCACCGAGGCGAATTGGCATTCAGTACTTC	CASSPRRIGIQYF
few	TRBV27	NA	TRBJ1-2	TGTGCCAGCAGTTTTAGGGGGGGTGGCTACACCTTC	CASSFRGGGYTF
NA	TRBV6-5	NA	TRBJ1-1	TGTGCCAGCAGTTACGTGGGAGGCACTGAAGCTTTCTTT	CASSYVGGTEAFF
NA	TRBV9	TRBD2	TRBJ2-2	TGTGCCAGCAGCGTAACCGGGACTAGCGGGAAAAGCGGGGAGCTGTTTTTT	CASSVTGTSGKSGELFF
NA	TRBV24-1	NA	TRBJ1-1	TGTGCCACCAGAGCCCCTCGAGGGAACACTGAAGCTTTCTTT	CATRAPRGNTEAFF
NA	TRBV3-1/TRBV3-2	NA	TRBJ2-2	TGTGCCAGCAGCCAACAGGGGGGCGGGGAGCTGTTTTTT	CASSQQGGGELFF
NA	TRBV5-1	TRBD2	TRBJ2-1	TGCGCCAGCAGCTTGGTTGCTAGCGGGGGGAGCTCCTACAATGAGCAGTTCTTC	CASSLVASGGSSYNEQFF
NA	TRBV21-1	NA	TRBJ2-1	TGTGCCAGCAGCACCTCCGGGGGGCGCCTCTACAATGAGCAGTTCTTC	CASSTSGGRLYNEQFF
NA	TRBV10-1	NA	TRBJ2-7	TGCGCCAGCAGTGAAGTCCGGAGCTCCTACGAGCAGTACTTC	CASSEVRSSYEQYF
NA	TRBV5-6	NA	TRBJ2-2	TGTGCCAGCAGCTTGGTTAAGCCGAACACCGGGGAGCTGTTTTTT	CASSLVKPNTGELFF
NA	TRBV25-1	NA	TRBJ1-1	TGTGCCAGCAGTGAGGCTGGAGTTAACACTGAAGCTTTCTTT	CASSEAGVNTEAFF
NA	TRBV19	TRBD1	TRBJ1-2	TGTGCCAGTACCTTAGGGACAGGCTCGGATGGCTACACCTTC	CASTLGTGSDGYTF
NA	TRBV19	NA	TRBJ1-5	TGTGCCAGTAGTTTCCCCGGCAGGGTAGATCAGCCCCAGCATTTT	CASSFPGRVDQPQHF
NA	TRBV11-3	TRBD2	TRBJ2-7	TGTGCCAGCAGCTTAGCGGGGGAGGGCGAGCAGTACTTC	CASSLAGEGEQYF
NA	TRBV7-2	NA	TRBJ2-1	TGTGCCAGCAGCGAAACTAGAGCTGCGTACAATGAGCAGTTCTTC	CASSETRAAYNEQFF